Listed here are 10 T cell receptor beta chains from one sample, sequenced in a study of shared clonotypes between healthy human individuals. The data were produced by immunoSEQ multiplex PCR, yet TCRdb's version contains in-frame clones alone and is incomplete. The data hold over a million clones, with approximately 78% observed a single time. Source material: memory CD4+ T cells from PBMCs. Stated subset: CD45RA-negative fraction. The receptors stem from a man between 18 and 29 years old in good health. Some clones in this sample may be carry-over from other donors' samples.

The chain's CDR3 is CASSPRLAGANVLTF. The CDR3 DNA is TGTGCCAGCAGTCCCAGGCTCGCGGGGGCCAACGTCCTGACTTTC. The V and J genes are TRBV6-6 and TRBJ2-6; D is ambiguous. The length of the CDR3 is 15 residues. Germline values: CDR1 MNHNY, CDR2 SVGAGI (reference sequence). V was shortened by 5 bases and J by 4 bases, with 12 bases between the two germline ends.

V gene TRBV6-6 combines with J gene TRBJ1-1, with TRBD1 matching over 7 bases. The V gene's germline CDR1 is MNHNY and CDR2 SVGAGI (reference sequence). This CDR3 is built from 15 residues. The junction had 10 bases not matched to a gene; V was cut back by 6 bases and J by 3 bases. CDR3 region: CASSSEDRPYTEAFF. The CDR3, as DNA: TGTGCCAGCAGCTCAGAGGACAGGCCCTACACTGAAGCTTTCTTT.

This chain joins TRBV18 and TRBJ1-2; D call uncertain. Trimming stripped 4 bases from V and 9 bases from J, with 18 bases between. CDR1 is KGHSH, CDR2 LQKENI, per germline. This CDR3 comprises 14 residues. Written as DNA, the CDR3 is TGTGCCAGCTCACTAGGGAGGGAGGACGGAAGCTACACCTTC. Translation: CASSLGREDGSYTF.

The chain couples TRBV18 to TRBJ2-7, with TRBD2 identical over 8 bases. Germline CDR1 and CDR2: KGHSH and LQKENI. The junction had 2 bases not matched to a gene; V was cut back by 2 bases and J by 2 bases. The CDR3 consists of 14 residues. CDR3 sequence (DNA): TGTGCCAGCTCACCAGAAGCGGGAGCCTACGAGCAGTACTTC. It codes for CASSPEAGAYEQYF. Complete variable domain (other parts from reference TRBV18 and TRBJ2-7): NAGVMQNPRHLVRRRGQEARLRCSPMKGHSHVYWYRQLPEEGLKFMVYLQKENIIDESGMPKERFSAEFPKEGPSILRIQQVVRGDSAAYFCASSPEAGAYEQYFGPGTRLTVT.

The DNA for the CDR3 is TGTGCCAGCAGTTGGGGGGGTAATCAGCCCCAGCATTTT. This encodes CASSWGGNQPQHF. This chain joins TRBV27 and TRBJ1-5, with a weak D call TRBD1 (5 bases). The CDR3 extends over 13 amino acids. Trimming cost V 4 bases and J 4 bases, with 8 bases left between them. Germline values: CDR1 MNHEY, CDR2 SMNVEV (reference sequence).

The J gene is TRBJ1-1, the V gene TRBV5-1; D not certain. V was trimmed by 3 bases and J by 5 bases, leaving 11 bases between them. Germline V gene data show CDR1 as SGHRS and CDR2 as YFSETQ. CDR3 size: 13 residues. The CDR3 sequence is CASSSIGGTEAFF. The CDR3 DNA follows: TGCGCCAGCAGCTCCATAGGAGGGACTGAAGCTTTCTTT.

This chain uses TRBV9 with TRBJ2-7; TRBD2 aligns across 7 bases. CDR3 length: 14 residues. CDR1 is SGDLS, CDR2 YYNGEE, per germline. V trimming: 0 bases; J trimming: 7 bases; junction bases outside the gene matches: 7. Here the CDR3 DNA reads TGTGCCAGCAGCGTAGAGGGTACTAGCGTAGAGCAGTACTTC. Its protein is CASSVEGTSVEQYF.

The chain combines TRBV7-9 with TRBJ1-1; possible D gene TRBD1, 5 bases. Trimming removed 6 bases from V and 11 bases from J, with 16 bases in between. The CDR3 totals 12 residues. Germline-derived CDR1 and CDR2 are SEHNR and FQNEAQ (reference sequence). The CDR3 DNA is TGTGCCAGCAGGTCCTCGGGGGTACGGGCTTTCTTT. Translating gives CASRSSGVRAFF.

This chain joins TRBV6-1 and TRBJ1-5; TRBD1 aligns across 8 bases. V dropped 6 bases and J dropped 5; count of bases not matched to a gene: 6. The CDR3 sequence is 14 residues long. The germline V gene encodes CDR1 MNHNS and CDR2 SASEGT. The CDR3 DNA reads as TGTGCCAGCAGCACAGACAGGGGCCATCAGCCCCAGCATTTT. Its protein is CASSTDRGHQPQHF.

The chain carries TRBV2 and TRBJ2-3, with D perhaps matching TRBD1 (5 bases). The CDR3 is made up of 13 amino acids. Deletions cut 7 bases from V and 0 bases from J, with 8 bases between. Germline V gene data show CDR1 as SNHLY and CDR2 as FYNNEI. CDR3 amino acids: CASKYRSTDTQYF. CDR3 sequence (DNA): TGTGCCAGCAAGTACAGGAGCACAGATACGCAGTATTTT.